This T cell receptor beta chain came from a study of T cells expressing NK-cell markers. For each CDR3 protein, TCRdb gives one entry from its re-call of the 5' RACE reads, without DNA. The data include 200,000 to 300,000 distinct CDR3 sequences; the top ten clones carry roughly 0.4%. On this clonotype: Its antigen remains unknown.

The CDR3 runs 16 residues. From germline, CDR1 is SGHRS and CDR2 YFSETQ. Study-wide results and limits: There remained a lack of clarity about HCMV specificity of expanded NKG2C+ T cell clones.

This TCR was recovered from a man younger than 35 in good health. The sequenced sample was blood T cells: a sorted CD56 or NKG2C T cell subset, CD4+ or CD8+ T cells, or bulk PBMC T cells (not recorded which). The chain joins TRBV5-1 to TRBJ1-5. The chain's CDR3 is CASSLGGLGQGQPQHF.